This is a list of T cell receptor beta chains from one sample in a study of vaccination and CD4 T cells after COVID-19. TCRdb re-analysed the PCR reads in MiXCR, keeping a single row per CDR3 protein. The sample carries around 8,000 distinct CDR3 sequences, about 36% recorded once. These receptors have no identified antigens. The source material was CD4+ T cells from blood, cultured in vitro. All receptors derive from a human donor in good health. CDR3s include the opening cysteine and the closing phenylalanine or tryptophan. Each record gives: J gene, D gene, clone size, CDR3 length, V gene, CDR3 protein, CDR3 DNA. D genes are given only for firm matches. Rows may omit the clone size; those that give it use once, few, many or a size class.

TRBJ1-1,NA,NA,11,TRBV20-1,CSATVNTEAFF,TGCAGTGCTACCGTGAACACTGAAGCTTTCTTT
TRBJ1-1,NA,few,14,TRBV12-3/TRBV12-4,CAIKGGTMNTEAFF,TGTGCCATAAAAGGAGGAACCATGAACACTGAAGCTTTCTTT
TRBJ1-5,NA,NA,16,TRBV12-3/TRBV12-4,CASSHWTSDYNQPQHF,TGTGCCAGCAGCCACTGGACAAGCGACTACAATCAGCCCCAGCATTTT
TRBJ1-5,NA,few,14,TRBV6-1,CASRGRVSNQPQHF,TGTGCCAGCAGAGGCAGGGTAAGCAATCAGCCCCAGCATTTT
TRBJ1-1,NA,NA,14,TRBV5-6,CASSSNRARIQAFF,TGTGCCAGCAGCTCAAACAGGGCCCGAATTCAAGCTTTCTTT
TRBJ1-1,TRBD1,few,13,TRBV20-1,CSARGDRDTEAFF,TGCAGTGCTAGGGGGGACAGGGACACTGAAGCTTTCTTT
TRBJ2-1,TRBD2,few,14,TRBV7-2,CASSPGTSLYEQFF,TGTGCCAGCAGCCCAGGGACTAGCCTTTATGAGCAGTTCTTC
TRBJ1-1,NA,NA,13,TRBV19,CASRGYRGTEAFF,TGTGCCAGTAGAGGGTACCGAGGCACTGAAGCTTTCTTT
TRBJ2-1,NA,NA,15,TRBV19,CASSMNSDKYNEQFF,TGTGCCAGTAGTATGAACTCCGACAAGTACAATGAGCAGTTCTTC
TRBJ2-3,NA,NA,16,TRBV7-9,CASSLEEAGSRNTQYF,TGTGCCAGCAGCTTAGAGGAGGCGGGGTCGCGAAATACGCAGTATTTT
TRBJ1-6,NA,NA,15,TRBV14,CASSQEGTYNSPLHF,TGTGCCAGCAGCCAGGAGGGGACCTATAATTCACCCCTCCACTTT
TRBJ1-1,NA,NA,13,TRBV7-8,CASSLSVNTEAFF,TGTGCCAGCAGCTTATCTGTGAACACTGAAGCTTTCTTT
TRBJ1-2,NA,NA,13,TRBV5-1,CASSLDRNYGYTF,TGCGCCAGCAGCTTGGACAGGAACTATGGCTACACCTTC
TRBJ2-7,NA,NA,12,TRBV6-1,CASSLMGGEQYF,TGTGCCAGCTCTTTAATGGGGGGCGAGCAGTACTTC
TRBJ1-2,NA,NA,14,TRBV2,CASSRTERMAGYTF,TGTGCCAGCAGCAGGACAGAGAGGATGGCGGGCTACACCTTC